What follows is one T cell receptor (beta chain) and its context. The source of the sample is a study of OX40 agonist ivuxolimab in advanced cancers. The CDR3 loop spans 14 amino acids. Germline-derived CDR1 and CDR2 are LNHDA and SQIVND (reference sequence). V was clipped by 4 bases and J by 1 base, with 10 bases between them. The assay was immunoSEQ multiplex PCR, and TCRdb's table has in-frame clones only and misses some. The top ten hold 10% to 11% of the sample, which has 30,000 to 35,000 clones, more than 60% seen once. V usage is TRBV19 and J usage is TRBJ1-1, with D unresolved. Sequencing was performed on CD4+ or CD8+ T cells sorted from blood, taken in a trial of the OX40 agonist ivuxolimab. The TCR was taken from an adult with an advanced solid tumor such as melanoma, head and neck, liver or kidney cancer. The CDR3 nucleotides are TGTGCCAGTAGTAGAGGTTGGGGGAACACTGAAGCTTTCTTT. Encoded protein: CASSRGWGNTEAFF.